These T cell receptor beta chains were read from a single sample in a study of immune cell composition in non-small cell lung cancer. Produced via immunoSEQ multiplex PCR; TCRdb's table is partial and in-frame only. Of about 13,000 clones in the sample, roughly 73% were seen once. Sequenced: lung tumor tissue. The receptor set was obtained from a human donor with non-small cell lung cancer. Each CDR3 is given with its conserved first and last residue. The D gene is left open where the match is weak. Rows may omit the clone size; those that give it use once, few, many or a size class.

TRBV19	.	.	TRBJ1-1	CASKGVRMTEAFF	TGTGCCAGTAAGGGAGTACGGATGACTGAAGCTTTCTTT
TRBV27	.	once	TRBJ1-1	CASSSYIAGTEAFF	TGTGCCAGCAGCTCATATATCGCGGGCACTGAAGCTTTCTTT
TRBV15	TRBD1	.	TRBJ2-1	CATSNRDRGDVQFF	TGTGCCACCAGCAACCGGGACAGGGGAGACGTACAGTTCTTC
TRBV7-3	TRBD2	.	TRBJ2-1	CASSASSGGNEQFF	TGTGCCAGCAGCGCTTCTAGCGGGGGGAATGAGCAGTTCTTC
TRBV7-8	TRBD2	.	TRBJ2-1	CASSLRLAGYNEQFF	TGTGCCAGCAGCTTACGGCTAGCGGGGTACAATGAGCAGTTCTTC
TRBV6-5	TRBD1	.	TRBJ2-1	CASRRGTGYNEQFF	TGTGCCAGCAGACGGGGGACAGGGTACAATGAGCAGTTCTTC
TRBV4-1	TRBD1	few	TRBJ2-1	CASSQSGGAKSSYNEQFF	TGCGCCAGCAGCCAATCAGGGGGCGCAAAAAGCTCCTACAATGAGCAGTTCTTC
TRBV18	TRBD2	.	TRBJ2-2	CASSPKAGGPDTGELFF	TGTGCCAGCTCACCAAAGGCGGGAGGGCCCGACACCGGGGAGCTGTTTTTT
TRBV10-2	TRBD2	.	TRBJ2-7	CASSVPASGTSGRALANEQYF	TGCGCCAGCAGTGTTCCGGCGTCCGGGACTAGCGGGAGGGCCCTAGCGAACGAGCAGTACTTC
TRBV7-9	.	.	TRBJ2-2	CASTFPDNANTGELFF	TGTGCCAGCACCTTCCCGGACAACGCGAACACCGGGGAGCTGTTTTTT
TRBV7-2	.	.	TRBJ1-2	CASSLASGAGYGYTF	TGTGCCAGCAGCTTAGCGTCAGGGGCGGGCTATGGCTACACCTTC
TRBV7-2	TRBD2	few	TRBJ2-3	CASSRPSGPTADTQYF	TGTGCCAGCAGCAGACCTAGCGGCCCCACAGCGGATACGCAGTATTTT
TRBV10-3	TRBD1	.	TRBJ1-2	CAISGTDRVNYGYTF	TGTGCCATCAGTGGTACGGACAGGGTTAACTATGGCTACACCTTC
TRBV28	.	few	TRBJ1-1	CASRREDIQGTFEAFF	TGTGCCAGCAGAAGAGAGGACATTCAGGGCACTTTTGAAGCTTTCTTT
TRBV11-1	TRBD1	few	TRBJ1-2	CASSWGDSNYGYTF	TGTGCCAGCAGCTGGGGGGACAGTAACTATGGCTACACCTTC
TRBV19	TRBD2	.	TRBJ2-2	CASSISSGGATGELFF	TGTGCCAGTAGTATATCAAGCGGGGGGGCCACCGGGGAGCTGTTTTTT
TRBV7-9	.	.	TRBJ2-3	CASSLARTSTDTQYF	TGTGCCAGCAGCTTAGCGCGGACTTCCACAGATACGCAGTATTTT